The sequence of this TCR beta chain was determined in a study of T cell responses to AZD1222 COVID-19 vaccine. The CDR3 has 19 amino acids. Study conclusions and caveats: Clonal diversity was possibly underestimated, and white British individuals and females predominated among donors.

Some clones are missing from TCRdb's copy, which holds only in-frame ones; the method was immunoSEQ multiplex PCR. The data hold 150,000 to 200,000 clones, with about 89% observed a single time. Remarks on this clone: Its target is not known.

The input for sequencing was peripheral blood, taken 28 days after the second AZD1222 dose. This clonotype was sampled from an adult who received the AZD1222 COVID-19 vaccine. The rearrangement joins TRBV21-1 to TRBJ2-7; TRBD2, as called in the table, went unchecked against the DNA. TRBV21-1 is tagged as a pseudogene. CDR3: CASSSQLAGGPVYSYEQYF. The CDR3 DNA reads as TGTGCCAGCAGCAGCCAACTAGCGGGAGGCCCCGTATACTCCTACGAGCAGTACTTC.